What follows are 30 T cell receptor beta chains derived from one specimen sequenced in a study of response to subunit inactivated influenza vaccine. TCRdb used MiXCR to reprocess the RT-PCR reads, holding one entry per CDR3 protein. The sample consists of 610,000 or so distinct CDR3 sequences, less than 15% of them appearing once. Sequences were derived from PBMCs from blood, sampled roughly 12 days after vaccination. The receptor source for this set is a man aged 50-59 years who received an inactivated influenza vaccine.

The chain recombines TRBV28 with TRBJ1-4; D ambiguous. Germline V lookup: CDR1 MDHEN, CDR2 SYDVKM. V was clipped by 7 bases and J by 0 bases, with 3 bases between them. CDR3 length equals 12 residues. CDR3: CASTTTNEKLFF. The CDR3 DNA follows: TGTGCCAGCACGACAACTAATGAAAAACTGTTTTTT.

The gene calls are TRBV6-2 or TRBV6-3 and TRBJ2-7; no clear D gene. Germline CDR1 reads MNHEY; CDR2 reads SVGEGT. V shed 8 bases and J shed 7 bases, with 15 bases lying between them. The CDR3 sequence is 12 residues long. DNA for the CDR3: TGTGCCAGCTTGCCCCCAGCAGGAGAGCAGTACTTC. Its protein product is CASLPPAGEQYF.

This clonotype occurred a few times. The CDR3 DNA follows: TGTGCCAGCAGTGTGGGACAGGGACAAACTGAAGCTTTCTTT. It encodes CASSVGQGQTEAFF. The gene calls are TRBV12-3 or TRBV12-4 and TRBJ1-1; the match to TRBD1 covers 9 bases. The CDR3 extends over 14 amino acids. After removal of 5 bases from V and 5 bases from J, the junction contained 6 bases not matched to a gene.

This chain connects TRBV6-1 to TRBJ2-5, with D hard to call. Germline-derived CDR1 and CDR2 are MNHNS and SASEGT. The CDR3 totals 13 residues. Trimming took 2 bases from V and 5 from J, leaving 9 bases between them. The CDR3 here is CASSENLRETQYF. CDR3 coding DNA: TGTGCCAGCAGTGAAAATCTTCGGGAGACCCAGTACTTC.

V usage is TRBV4-1 and J usage is TRBJ2-1; a weak D match, TRBD2 (7 bases). The germline V gene encodes CDR1 MGHRA and CDR2 YSYEKL. The ends were cut back, 3 bases at V and 6 bases at J, with 21 bases in the middle. CDR3 length equals 17 residues. The chain's CDR3 is CASSHTVIRGAGNEQFF. The DNA of the CDR3 is TGCGCCAGCAGCCACACGGTAATCCGGGGGGCTGGCAATGAGCAGTTCTTC.

This clonotype has more than one count but fewer than ten. V usage is TRBV7-8 and J usage is TRBJ2-7; D tentatively fits TRBD1 or TRBD2 (5 bases each). Germline values: CDR1 SGHVS, CDR2 FQNEAQ. Trimming cost V 1 base and J 3 bases, with 16 bases left between them. The CDR3 spans 16 residues. The chain's CDR3 is CASSLVTGPDFYEQYF. In DNA form, the CDR3 reads TGTGCCAGCAGCTTAGTGACGGGACCAGATTTCTACGAGCAGTACTTC.

This clonotype was found a few times. CDR3 protein: CASSRLVVGSEQYF. DNA of the CDR3: TGTGCCAGCAGCCGACTAGTTGTCGGCTCCGAGCAGTACTTC. J is TRBJ2-7 and V is TRBV12-3 or TRBV12-4; tentatively, D is TRBD2 (6 bases). This CDR3 spans 14 amino acids. Trimming took off 6 bases at V and 6 bases at J, with 18 bases between the two ends.

The V call is TRBV11-1, the J call TRBJ2-2; D uncertain. Trimming took off 6 bases at V and 4 bases at J, with 12 bases between the two ends. This CDR3 contains 14 residues. Germline CDR1 is SGHAT and CDR2 is FQDESV (reference sequence). The CDR3 loop is CASRFGPITGELFF. Here the CDR3 DNA reads TGTGCCAGCAGATTTGGACCGATCACCGGGGAGCTGTTTTTT.

J is TRBJ1-2 and V is TRBV29-1; D is ambiguous. This CDR3 comprises 13 residues. V was trimmed by 1 base and J by 7 bases, leaving 13 bases between them. Germline-derived CDR1 and CDR2 are SQVTM and ANQGSEA. CDR3 sequence (DNA): TGCAGCGTTGAAGGGCAGATTGGAATTGGCTACACCTTC. It is translated as CSVEGQIGIGYTF.

The sample holds a few counts of this clonotype. This chain uses TRBV6-5 with TRBJ2-5; D not certain. CDR3 length equals 15 residues. V gave up 4 bases and J gave up 0 bases, with 12 bases separating them. The germline CDR1 and CDR2 sequences are MNHEY and SVGAGI. This CDR3 reads CASSLTDTYQETQYF. Here the CDR3 DNA reads TGTGCCAGCAGTTTAACTGACACTTACCAAGAGACCCAGTACTTC.

This chain joins TRBV6-5 and TRBJ1-1; D gene ambiguous. CDR3 size: 13 residues. The ends were cut back, 0 bases at V and 3 bases at J, with 5 bases in the middle. Germline V gene sequence: CDR1 MNHEY, CDR2 SVGAGI. DNA of the CDR3: TGTGCCAGCAGTTACTCGGGTTACACTGAAGCTTTCTTT. Its translation: CASSYSGYTEAFF.

This clonotype has more than one count but fewer than ten. This CDR3 reads CASSPLSRRGNSYEQYF. CDR3 bases: TGTGCCAGCAGTCCCCTAAGTCGGCGGGGAAACTCCTACGAGCAGTACTTC. The V call is TRBV6-2 or TRBV6-3, the J call TRBJ2-7, with D possibly TRBD2 on 6 matching bases. Germline V gene sequence: CDR1 MNHEY, CDR2 SVGEGT. The CDR3 loop spans 17 amino acids. V lost 5 bases to trimming and J lost 0 bases, with 20 bases between them.

The chain links TRBV4-3 to TRBJ2-3; no reliable D call. V lost 2 bases, J lost 4 bases, and 4 bases lay in between. The CDR3 runs 12 residues. Germline-derived CDR1 and CDR2 are LGHNA and YSLEER. CDR3 DNA sequence: TGCGCCAGCAGCCAACCTTCAGATACGCAGTATTTT. This gives the protein CASSQPSDTQYF.

This chain joins TRBV20-1 and TRBJ1-2, with 8 bases fitting TRBD1. V trimming: 6 bases; J trimming: 2 bases; junction bases outside the gene matches: 8. Germline V gene lookup returns CDR1 DFQATT and CDR2 SNEGSKA (reference sequence). The CDR3 spans 14 residues. CDR3 sequence reads: CSAAVDRVNYGYTF. The CDR3 coding sequence is TGCAGTGCCGCCGTGGACAGGGTAAACTATGGCTACACCTTC.

The chain links TRBV29-1 to TRBJ1-1; the match to TRBD1 covers 10 bases. Germline V lookup: CDR1 SQVTM, CDR2 ANQGSEA. The CDR3 contains 14 residues. V was clipped by 4 bases and J by 5 bases; unmatched bases: 7. DNA for the CDR3: TGCAGCGTTGGGAGGACAGGGGGTAGGACTGAAGCTTTCTTT. It is translated as CSVGRTGGRTEAFF.

This clonotype appeared a few times. This chain joins TRBV6-1 and TRBJ2-1; 10 bases agree with TRBD2. Germline CDR1 is MNHNS and CDR2 is SASEGT. The CDR3 runs to 15 residues. V shed 5 bases, J shed 4 bases, and the junction held 5 bases outside the gene matches. CDR3 sequence: CASSLAGARYNEQFF. CDR3 DNA sequence: TGTGCCAGCAGTCTAGCGGGGGCGCGATACAATGAGCAGTTCTTC.

This clonotype has a handful of counts. This chain uses TRBV12-3 or TRBV12-4 with TRBJ2-3; 8 nucleotides align to TRBD2. The CDR3 has 15 amino acids. The V and J ends lost 3 bases and 0 bases, in that order; junction bases with no gene match: 2. CDR3: CASSFSGASTDTQYF. CDR3 DNA sequence: TGTGCCAGCAGTTTTAGCGGGGCTAGCACAGATACGCAGTATTTT.

This clonotype showed up just a few times. The chain is built from TRBV29-1 and TRBJ2-3; no reliable D call. V lost 0 bases and J 5 bases, leaving 12 bases between the germline ends. There are 14 residues in the CDR3. CDR1 is SQVTM, CDR2 ANQGSEA, per germline. CDR3 amino acids: CSVEEYNPVDTQYF. The CDR3 DNA sequence: TGCAGCGTTGAAGAGTATAACCCGGTAGATACGCAGTATTTT.

The sample holds many counts of this clonotype. This rearrangement joins TRBV12-3 or TRBV12-4 to TRBJ2-5; D is possibly TRBD2 (6 bases). The CDR3 has 15 residues. The ends were cut back, 9 bases at V and 2 bases at J, with 19 bases in the middle. This CDR3 reads CASSRIAELQETQYF. The DNA of the CDR3 is TGTGCCAGTTCGAGAATAGCGGAACTACAAGAGACCCAGTACTTC.

This clonotype was detected a few times. J is TRBJ2-5 and V is TRBV28; 9 bases match TRBD1. Losses at the gene ends were 4 bases for V and 1 base for J; bases not matched to a gene: 16. This CDR3 contains 19 residues. The V gene's germline CDR1 is MDHEN and CDR2 SYDVKM. The CDR3 sequence: CASSSLIQGDREIQETQYF. As DNA, the CDR3 is TGTGCCAGCAGTTCCCTTATCCAAGGGGACAGGGAAATCCAAGAGACCCAGTACTTC. Looking up the rest from reference TRBV28 and TRBJ2-5 gives the full variable domain: DVKVTQSSRYLVKRTGEKVFLECVQDMDHENMFWYRQDPGLGLRLIYFSYDVKMKEKGDIPEGYSVSREKKERFSLILESASTNQTSMYLCASSSLIQGDREIQETQYFGPGTRLLVL.

The sample holds a few counts of this clonotype. The chain has TRBV2 and TRBJ1-6; D might be TRBD1 (5 bases). Germline V gene lookup returns CDR1 SNHLY and CDR2 FYNNEI. The CDR3 covers 12 residues. Trimming shortened V by 8 bases and J by 8 bases, and 10 bases separated the two germline ends. CDR3 DNA sequence: TGTGCCAGCCAGGGTGATTATTCACCCCTCCACTTT. This gives the protein CASQGDYSPLHF.

This clonotype appeared a single time. This may stem from a read error, because a much larger clone lies one nucleotide away. The chain employs TRBV11-2 and TRBJ2-1; D is ambiguous. The V gene lost 6 bases and the J gene lost 5 bases, with 8 bases spanning the gap. This CDR3 comprises 12 residues. The V gene's germline CDR1 is SGHAT and CDR2 FQNNGV. The CDR3 DNA sequence: TGTGCCAGCAGTCACCGAAACAATGAGCAGTTCTTC. Translating it yields CASSHRNNEQFF. Full variable domain (outside the CDR3, taken from reference TRBV11-2 and TRBJ2-1): EAGVAQSPRYKIIEKRQSVAFWCNPISGHATLYWYQQILGQGPKLLIQFQNNGVVDDSQLPKDRFSAERLKGVDSTLKIQPAKLEDSAVYLCASSHRNNEQFFGPGTRLTVL.

This clonotype occurred a few times. The rearrangement links TRBV9 to TRBJ1-2, with 9 positions matching TRBD1. CDR1 SGDLS and CDR2 YYNGEE come from the germline V gene. With 2 bases clipped from V and 5 bases from J, the junction kept 4 bases outside the gene matches. The CDR3 is 14 residues long. The chain's CDR3 is CASSVAGTGYGYTF. In nucleotides, the CDR3 is TGTGCCAGCAGCGTCGCCGGGACAGGGTATGGCTACACCTTC.

V is TRBV20-1 and J is TRBJ2-3, with 9 bases that match TRBD2. Germline CDR1 and CDR2: DFQATT and SNEGSKA (reference sequence). The CDR3 sequence is 15 residues long. Trimming at V came to 0 bases and at J to 2 bases, leaving 3 bases not matched to a gene. CDR3 DNA sequence: TGCAGTGCTAGAGACGGCGGGAGGGCCACAGATACGCAGTATTTT. Residues: CSARDGGRATDTQYF.

This clonotype occurred many times. The V and J genes are TRBV5-1 and TRBJ1-3; weak D call: TRBD1 (5 bases). Germline loops: CDR1 SGHRS, CDR2 YFSETQ. V was trimmed by 0 bases and J by 1 base, leaving 8 bases between them. The CDR3 contains 15 residues. CDR3 sequence (DNA): TGCGCCAGCAGCTTGGGGCCAGGGTCTGGAAACACCATATATTTT. The encoded protein is CASSLGPGSGNTIYF.

The chain links TRBV10-3 to TRBJ1-6, with D possibly being TRBD1 (6 bases). Between the trimmed V and J ends, which lost 4 bases and 2 bases, there was a span of 12 bases. CDR3 size: 16 residues. Germline CDR1 and CDR2: ENHRY and SYGVKD. CDR3 sequence (DNA): TGTGCCATCAGTGGATCAGGGGACCCCTATAATTCACCCCTCCACTTT. Protein sequence: CAISGSGDPYNSPLHF.

This chain connects TRBV28 to TRBJ1-1; D gene uncertain. The CDR3 totals 14 residues. Trimming took 6 bases from V and 1 from J, leaving 12 bases between them. CDR1 and CDR2 (germline): MDHEN, SYDVKM. CDR3 bases: TGTGCCAGCAGCCTTTTTCTGTCGAACACTGAAGCTTTCTTT. It codes for CASSLFLSNTEAFF.

This clonotype was counted only a few times. The chain couples TRBV5-5 to TRBJ2-7; 9 bases fit TRBD1. Per the germline V gene, CDR1 is SGHKS and CDR2 is YYEKEE (reference sequence). This CDR3 comprises 14 residues. The V gene end was trimmed by 4 bases and the J gene end by 3 bases; junction bases not matched to a gene: 5. The CDR3 loop reads CASSHVDRGYEQYF. In nucleotides, the CDR3 is TGTGCCAGCAGCCACGTGGACAGGGGCTACGAGCAGTACTTC.

CDR3 bases: TGCGCCAGCTCAGGCCCGGGGAAGGACGAGCAGTACTTC. This gives the protein CASSGPGKDEQYF. This chain uses TRBV5-1 with TRBJ2-7, with a weak D call TRBD2 (5 bases). The CDR3 length is 13 residues. Trimming stripped 7 bases from V and 5 bases from J, with 16 bases between. CDR1 is SGHRS, CDR2 YFSETQ, per germline.

There are a few counts of this clonotype. The V call is TRBV7-8, the J call TRBJ2-3; possible D gene TRBD1, 5 bases. CDR1 and CDR2 from the germline V gene are SGHVS and FQNEAQ. The V end was cut by 7 bases, the J end by 0 bases, with 11 bases between. The CDR3 is made up of 14 amino acids. The CDR3: CASKKQASTDTQYF. In nucleotides, the CDR3 is TGTGCCAGCAAGAAACAGGCTAGCACAGATACGCAGTATTTT.